The 10 T cell receptor beta chains below come from one sample, sequenced in a study of OX40 agonist ivuxolimab in advanced cancers. The protocol was immunoSEQ multiplex PCR, while the TCRdb copy is restricted to in-frame clones and leaves out a portion. The sample records around 70,000 clones, roughly 87% being singletons. The sample in question was CD4+ or CD8+ T cells sorted from blood, obtained in a trial of the OX40 agonist ivuxolimab. The receptors derive from an adult with an advanced solid tumor such as melanoma, head and neck, liver or kidney cancer.

The chain joins TRBV18 to TRBJ2-3; D is perhaps TRBD2 (6 bases). Per the germline V gene, CDR1 is KGHSH and CDR2 is LQKENI. CDR3 length: 14 residues. Trimming cost V 3 bases and J 4 bases, with 11 bases left between them. CDR3 DNA sequence: TGTGCCAGCTCACCGGGACTCACAGCAGATACGCAGTATTTT. Translated: CASSPGLTADTQYF.

The table lists this clone with a count of one. The chain is built from TRBV9 and TRBJ2-3; TRBD2 aligns across 8 bases. This CDR3 contains 16 residues. Germline V gene sequence: CDR1 SGDLS, CDR2 YYNGEE. The J segment lost 1 base and the V segment lost 0 bases, leaving 4 bases of the junction unmatched. The CDR3 region has the DNA TGTGCCAGCAGCGTAGGTGGTAGCGGGGGCACAGATACGCAGTATTTT. Translation gives CASSVGGSGGTDTQYF.

The V call is TRBV27, the J call TRBJ2-3; D might be TRBD2 (6 bases). This CDR3 is 17 amino acids long. Trimming shortened V by 3 bases and J by 5 bases, and 21 bases separated the two germline ends. Germline values: CDR1 MNHEY, CDR2 SMNVEV (reference sequence). Here the CDR3 DNA reads TGTGCCAGCAGTTTCCTAGGCGGGACGCCAAGGAGAGATACGCAGTATTTT. Amino acid sequence: CASSFLGGTPRRDTQYF.

This chain links TRBV5-4 with TRBJ1-2; D is possibly TRBD1 (6 bases). Trimming removed 2 bases from V and 6 bases from J, with 11 bases in between. The V gene's germline CDR1 is SGHNT and CDR2 YYREEE (reference sequence). The CDR3 length is 13 residues. Here the CDR3 reads CASSFWGADGYTF. CDR3 nucleotide sequence: TGTGCCAGCAGCTTTTGGGGGGCAGATGGCTACACCTTC.

The V call is TRBV28, the J call TRBJ1-1, with 9 bases aligning to TRBD1. Per the germline V gene, CDR1 is MDHEN and CDR2 is SYDVKM. This CDR3 has 16 amino acids. The trim removed 5 bases at V and 3 bases at J, leaving 10 bases unmatched. The CDR3 DNA sequence: TGTGCCAGCAGTCGTACGGGGACAGGGAAGTACACTGAAGCTTTCTTT. Its translation is CASSRTGTGKYTEAFF.

The chain is built from TRBV10-2 and TRBJ1-5; tentative D call: TRBD1 (5 bases). Germline values: CDR1 WSHSY, CDR2 SAAADI. This CDR3 has 13 amino acids. The ends were cut back, 7 bases at V and 6 bases at J, with 13 bases in the middle. The CDR3 loop reads CASTPEGFQPQHF. As DNA, the CDR3 is TGCGCCAGCACCCCAGAGGGGTTTCAGCCCCAGCATTTT.

V gene TRBV5-3 combines with J gene TRBJ2-7; D is tentatively TRBD1 or TRBD2 (5 bases each). TRBV5-3 is recorded as an ORF, its role being uncertain. V was shortened by 5 bases and J by 7 bases, with 19 bases between the two germline ends. The CDR3 consists of 14 residues. CDR3 DNA: TGTGCCAGAAGTCCTGGGCCTAGCTGGGGGGAGCAGTACTTC. Residues: CARSPGPSWGEQYF.

The rearrangement links TRBV7-2 to TRBJ2-7, with D unresolved. Trimming shortened V by 1 base and J by 3 bases, and 7 bases separated the two germline ends. The CDR3 runs to 13 residues. The V gene's germline CDR1 is SGHTA and CDR2 FQGNSA. In nucleotides, the CDR3 is TGTGCCAGCAGCTTAGAGCAGGTCTACGAGCAGTACTTC. As protein: CASSLEQVYEQYF. The whole variable domain, filled in from reference TRBV7-2 and TRBJ2-7, reads GAGVSQSPSNKVTEKGKDVELRCDPISGHTALYWYRQSLGQGLEFLIYFQGNSAPDKSGLPSDRFSAERTGGSVSTLTIQRTQQEDSAVYLCASSLEQVYEQYFGPGTRLTVT.

This clone showed up just a few times. V and J are TRBV2 and TRBJ1-2; D uncertain. CDR3 length: 12 amino acids. The germline V and J ends were trimmed by 4 bases and 5 bases, with 8 bases remaining between them. Germline V CDR1 and CDR2: SNHLY, FYNNEI. The CDR3 reads CASSARQYGYTF. In DNA, the CDR3 is TGTGCCAGCAGTGCGCGTCAGTATGGCTACACCTTC.

This clone appeared a few times. The chain uses TRBV5-6 and TRBJ2-1; 11 bases match TRBD1. Unmatched junction bases numbered 7, after V lost 1 base and J lost 7 bases. This CDR3 has 16 residues. The germline gives CDR1 SGHDT, CDR2 YYEEEE. CDR3 loop: CASSLLGQGGRNEQFF. The CDR3 DNA reads TGTGCCAGCAGCTTGTTGGGACAGGGGGGAAGGAATGAGCAGTTCTTC.